A single sample is the source of the 29 T cell receptor beta chains below, sequenced in a study of shared clonotypes between healthy human individuals. CD8 cells regarded as naive lacked CD45RO, were positively chosen for CCR7, and omitted terminally differentiated effector memory CD45RA+ cells. Here immunoSEQ multiplex PCR was the method, and the copy in TCRdb shows in-frame clones only, minus some. The table has a few million clones, roughly 93% seen once; the top ten hold roughly 1.7%. The sequencing input was naive CD8+ T cells from PBMCs. These receptors were taken from a man between 18 and 35 years old in good health. Some clones in this sample may be carry-over from other donors' samples.

V is TRBV7-9 and J is TRBJ2-1, with 13 bases identical to TRBD2. Per germline, CDR1 SEHNR and CDR2 FQNEAQ (reference sequence). With 5 bases clipped from V and 7 bases from J, the junction kept 5 bases outside the gene matches. The CDR3 loop spans 15 amino acids. The CDR3 loop is CASSDGLAGVNEQFF. CDR3 bases: TGTGCCAGCAGCGACGGACTAGCGGGAGTGAATGAGCAGTTCTTC.

This clone was recorded once. This chain joins TRBV4-1 and TRBJ1-2; D may be TRBD1 (6 bases). V gave up 1 base and J gave up 4 bases, with 22 bases separating them. The CDR3 has 18 amino acids. From germline, CDR1 is MGHRA and CDR2 YSYEKL. This CDR3 is CASSQAHPPPPGVYGYTF. The CDR3, as DNA: TGCGCCAGCAGCCAAGCCCATCCCCCGCCCCCAGGGGTCTATGGCTACACCTTC.

The genes are TRBV30 and TRBJ1-4; D gene ambiguous. Germline CDR1 GTSNPN, CDR2 SVGIG (reference sequence). There are 12 residues in the CDR3. V was cut by 2 bases and J by 5 bases, with 6 bases left in between. CDR3 sequence reads: CAWSWTNEKLFF. CDR3 coding DNA: TGTGCCTGGAGTTGGACGAATGAAAAACTGTTTTTT.

This clone turned up a few times. The gene calls are TRBV5-8 and TRBJ2-4; D is unclear. The CDR3 sequence is 14 residues long. V shed 3 bases and J shed 2 bases, with 9 bases lying between them. CDR1 is SGHTS and CDR2 is YDEGEE in the germline V gene. The CDR3 is CASSSRRPKNIQYF. In DNA form, the CDR3 reads TGTGCCAGCAGCTCCCGACGTCCCAAAAACATTCAGTACTTC.

V and J are TRBV30 and TRBJ1-1, with 7 positions matching TRBD1. This CDR3 has 12 amino acids. Germline V lookup: CDR1 GTSNPN, CDR2 SVGIG (reference sequence). The V segment lost 4 bases and the J segment 10 bases; nucleotides outside the gene matches: 9. The CDR3 region is CAWTIPQGRAFF. In DNA form, the CDR3 reads TGTGCCTGGACTATTCCACAGGGGCGAGCTTTCTTT.

The chain links TRBV4-1 to TRBJ2-7, with a possible D match to TRBD1 (6 bases). V lost 0 bases and J 6 bases, leaving 12 bases between the germline ends. The CDR3 loop spans 14 amino acids. Germline CDR1 reads MGHRA; CDR2 reads YSYEKL. The CDR3 DNA reads TGCGCCAGCAGCCAAGATCAGGGGCCGACCGAGCAGTACTTC. Translated: CASSQDQGPTEQYF.

The gene calls are TRBV7-9 and TRBJ2-1; 8 nucleotides line up with TRBD2. Germline V lookup: CDR1 SEHNR, CDR2 FQNEAQ (reference sequence). Trimming took 3 bases from V and 6 from J; bases not matched to a gene: 4. The CDR3 is 14 amino acids. CDR3 loop: CASSFPGLVNEQFF. CDR3 in DNA: TGTGCCAGCAGCTTTCCGGGACTAGTCAATGAGCAGTTCTTC.

The genes are TRBV4-3 and TRBJ1-5; a possible D gene is TRBD1 (5 bases). Germline V lookup: CDR1 LGHNA, CDR2 YSLEER. This CDR3 has 15 amino acids. With 0 bases removed from V and 1 base from J, the gap between germline ends came to 7 bases. The CDR3 DNA follows: TGCGCCAGCAGCCAAGATAGACAGAGCAATCAGCCCCAGCATTTT. Protein sequence: CASSQDRQSNQPQHF.

This rearrangement joins TRBV7-9 to TRBJ2-1, with a tentative D call TRBD2 (6 bases). The germline V and J ends were trimmed by 5 bases and 9 bases, with 20 bases remaining between them. This CDR3 spans 15 amino acids. From germline, CDR1 is SEHNR and CDR2 FQNEAQ (reference sequence). The DNA for the CDR3 is TGTGCCAGCAGCCCATCCTCCGGGAGATGGGGTGAGCAGTTCTTC. Translating gives CASSPSSGRWGEQFF.

This chain uses TRBV18 with TRBJ2-1; 9 bases agree with TRBD1. The V segment lost 6 bases and the J segment 1 base; nucleotides outside the gene matches: 7. The CDR3 consists of 16 residues. Germline V gene lookup returns CDR1 KGHSH and CDR2 LQKENI. CDR3 sequence (DNA): TGTGCCAGCTCGCGTGGACAGGGGCGTTCCTACAATGAGCAGTTCTTC. Translation: CASSRGQGRSYNEQFF.

This clone came up once. The chain is built from TRBV27 and TRBJ2-7, with a possible D match to TRBD1 (5 bases). Looked up from germline, CDR1 is MNHEY and CDR2 is SMNVEV (reference sequence). V gave up 0 bases and J gave up 2 bases, with 14 bases separating them. The CDR3 loop spans 16 amino acids. The CDR3 DNA is TGTGCCAGCAGTTTATCCTATTCAGGGTCGGCCTACGAGCAGTACTTC. This codes for CASSLSYSGSAYEQYF.

This sequence joins TRBV10-3 and TRBJ2-7; D remains unclear. The CDR3 consists of 13 residues. Germline V gene lookup returns CDR1 ENHRY and CDR2 SYGVKD. V was shortened by 2 bases and J by 6 bases, with 11 bases between the two germline ends. CDR3 amino acids: CAISEVNGVEQYF. CDR3 DNA: TGTGCCATCAGTGAGGTGAATGGGGTCGAGCAGTACTTC.

The chain is built from TRBV5-1 and TRBJ1-2; D not certain. The CDR3 is made up of 11 amino acids. Trimming removed 1 base from V and 6 bases from J, with 4 bases in between. CDR1 and CDR2 (germline): SGHRS, YFSETQ. This CDR3 is CASSLNDGYTF. The DNA for the CDR3 is TGCGCCAGCAGCTTGAATGATGGCTACACCTTC.

The chain is built from TRBV4-2 and TRBJ2-7; 7 bases line up with TRBD2. The germline V gene encodes CDR1 LGHNA and CDR2 YNFKEQ. CDR3 size: 15 residues. J was trimmed by 3 bases and V by 1 base; bases with no gene match: 6. This CDR3 is CASSQGGLGDYEQYF. In nucleotides, the CDR3 is TGTGCCAGCAGCCAAGGAGGACTAGGGGACTACGAGCAGTACTTC.

The CDR3 bases are TGCGCCAGCAGTGATCGCGGGAGCTTCAACGAGCAGTACTTC. It translates to CASSDRGSFNEQYF. The chain is built from TRBV10-2 and TRBJ2-7; the match to TRBD2 covers 7 bases. The germline CDR1 and CDR2 sequences are WSHSY and SAAADI. The CDR3 has 14 residues. The trim removed 3 bases at V and 5 bases at J, leaving 7 bases unmatched.

This clone was counted a single time. The chain uses TRBV2 and TRBJ2-2; 8 nucleotides line up with TRBD2. The CDR3 contains 17 residues. The germline CDR1 and CDR2 sequences are SNHLY and FYNNEI. Unmatched junction bases numbered 8, after V lost 1 base and J lost 4 bases. CDR3 loop: CASSEGFREGPTGELFF. CDR3 coding DNA: TGTGCCAGCAGTGAAGGTTTTCGGGAGGGCCCCACCGGGGAGCTGTTTTTT.

The chain couples TRBV6-5 to TRBJ2-7, with a tentative D call TRBD2 (6 bases). CDR3 length equals 16 residues. Germline-derived CDR1 and CDR2 are MNHEY and SVGAGI. Trimming removed 2 bases at V and 7 bases at J, with 21 bases between. The CDR3 DNA reads TGTGCCAGCAGTTACGATCGAGGAGGGCTTATGGGAGAGCAGTACTTC. Amino acids: CASSYDRGGLMGEQYF.

The CDR3 DNA reads TGTGCCAGCAGCTGGAGAGTTGGTGGCGAGCAGTACTTC. Protein product: CASSWRVGGEQYF. The chain carries TRBV5-6 and TRBJ2-7, with unresolved D. CDR3 length: 13 residues. Trimming left V 3 bases short and J 6 bases short, with 13 bases between. Germline values: CDR1 SGHDT, CDR2 YYEEEE.

This clone was detected once. The chain combines TRBV7-9 with TRBJ2-3; D is possibly TRBD1 (6 bases). V lost 6 bases to trimming and J lost 5 bases, with 18 bases between them. This CDR3 is built from 15 residues. The V gene's germline CDR1 is SEHNR and CDR2 FQNEAQ (reference sequence). The CDR3 nucleotides are TGTGCCAGCAGTTTGGGATCGACAGGACTAGATACGCAGTATTTT. It translates to CASSLGSTGLDTQYF.

The chain is built from TRBV9 and TRBJ2-2, with TRBD2 identical over 9 bases. Per germline, CDR1 SGDLS and CDR2 YYNGEE. V trimming: 4 bases; J trimming: 3 bases; junction bases outside the gene matches: 10. CDR3 size: 17 residues. The CDR3 bases are TGTGCCAGCAGCCAACCTCGCCTAGCGGGATACACCGGGGAGCTGTTTTTT. It translates to CASSQPRLAGYTGELFF.

V gene TRBV6-5 combines with J gene TRBJ1-1; D is ambiguous. The CDR3 loop spans 11 amino acids. The V end was cut by 4 bases, the J end by 5 bases, with 5 bases between. Germline values: CDR1 MNHEY, CDR2 SVGAGI. CDR3 nucleotides: TGTGCCAGCAGTTTCCCGACTGAAGCTTTCTTT. It is translated as CASSFPTEAFF.

This rearrangement joins TRBV28 to TRBJ1-2, with D maybe TRBD1 (5 bases). The germline V gene encodes CDR1 MDHEN and CDR2 SYDVKM. The germline V and J ends were trimmed by 2 bases and 4 bases, with 17 bases remaining between them. There are 16 residues in the CDR3. CDR3 bases: TGTGCCAGCAGTTTAGTCTCTGGATTAAGGGGCTATGGCTACACCTTC. It is translated as CASSLVSGLRGYGYTF.

V and J are TRBV2 and TRBJ2-2; D could derive from TRBD1 or TRBD2 (5 bases each). Germline CDR1 reads SNHLY; CDR2 reads FYNNEI. V was shortened by 4 bases and J by 0 bases, with 9 bases between the two germline ends. The CDR3 is 15 residues long. CDR3 sequence (DNA): TGTGCCAGCAGTGTTTGGGACCCGAACACCGGGGAGCTGTTTTTT. This translates into CASSVWDPNTGELFF.

The chain carries TRBV5-4 and TRBJ2-1; 8 bases are a match to TRBD2. The CDR3 is 15 residues long. From germline, CDR1 is SGHNT and CDR2 YYREEE (reference sequence). Trimming cost V 4 bases and J 9 bases; bases outside gene matches: 12. CDR3 bases: TGTGCCAGCAGCCTCCTCCAGCGGGAGTTTGGTGAGCAGTTCTTC. Encoded protein: CASSLLQREFGEQFF.

As to this clone: A junction boundary mismatches the germline segment, possibly from a read error. The V call is TRBV5-8, the J call TRBJ2-7, with D unclear. The CDR3 runs 10 residues. Germline V gene lookup returns CDR1 SGHTS and CDR2 YDEGEE. The CDR3 bases are TGTGCCAGCAGCTTGGAACGGAGCGACTTC. It translates to CASSLERSDF.

The rearrangement joins TRBV6-1 to TRBJ2-1; 8 nucleotides match TRBD1. CDR3 size: 15 residues. Trimming took 6 bases from V and 4 from J; bases not matched to a gene: 8. Germline V gene sequence: CDR1 MNHNS, CDR2 SASEGT. The CDR3 region has the DNA TGTGCCAGCAGGGAGACAGGGGTAGGATACAATGAGCAGTTCTTC. This sequence encodes CASRETGVGYNEQFF.

The V and J genes are TRBV7-9 and TRBJ2-5; tentatively, D is TRBD1 (5 bases). The CDR3 has 12 residues. V lost 7 bases and J 5 bases, leaving 11 bases between the germline ends. Germline V gene data show CDR1 as SEHNR and CDR2 as FQNEAQ (reference sequence). The CDR3 DNA is TGTGCCAGCAAAGGGGTTTGGGAGACCCAGTACTTC. It encodes CASKGVWETQYF. The full variable domain, rest sourced from reference TRBV7-9 and TRBJ2-5, is DTGVSQNPRHKITKRGQNVTFRCDPISEHNRLYWYRQTLGQGPEFLTYFQNEAQLEKSRLLSDRFSAERPKGSFSTLEIQRTEQGDSAMYLCASKGVWETQYFGPGTRLLVL.

The genes are TRBV25-1 and TRBJ2-5; 7 bases agree with TRBD1. Germline V gene data show CDR1 as MGHDK and CDR2 as SYGVNS. The CDR3 contains 16 residues. After removal of 4 bases from V and 5 bases from J, the junction contained 13 bases not matched to a gene. Written as DNA, the CDR3 is TGTGCCAGCAGTGGACGGCTCCCGGAACAGGGGGAGACCCAGTACTTC. This sequence encodes CASSGRLPEQGETQYF.

This rearrangement joins TRBV27 to TRBJ2-3; unclear D gene. Trimming took off 5 bases at V and 2 bases at J, with 11 bases between the two ends. Germline V lookup: CDR1 MNHEY, CDR2 SMNVEV (reference sequence). The CDR3 loop spans 14 amino acids. Written as DNA, the CDR3 is TGTGCCAGCAGTCCCAGGATAATCACAGATACGCAGTATTTT. Translating gives CASSPRIITDTQYF.